These T cell receptor beta chains were read from a single sample in a study of T cells in Graves' hyperthyroidism and ophthalmopathy. TCRdb processed the multiplex PCR reads anew with MiXCR; each CDR3 protein has one entry. This sample has 550,000 to 800,000 distinct CDR3 sequences, with around 16% found just once. What was sequenced was blood. The receptors here all came from a middle-aged man with Graves' hyperthyroidism. The CDR3 runs from the conserved cysteine through the conserved F or W. The order of the fields is D gene, J gene, V gene, clone size, CDR3 protein, CDR3 DNA. The D gene is left open where the match is weak. The size of a clone is reported for some rows only, either as once, few or many, or as a class for expanded clones.

D: NA; J: TRBJ2-1; V: TRBV6-2/TRBV6-3; size: few; CDR3: CATGGIAAPNEQFF; DNA: TGTGCCACAGGTGGGATAGCGGCCCCCAATGAGCAGTTCTTC
D: NA; J: TRBJ2-1; V: TRBV27; size: many; CDR3: CASTPQGRPRDEQFF; DNA: TGTGCCAGCACCCCTCAGGGTAGGCCACGCGATGAGCAGTTCTTC
D: NA; J: TRBJ1-4; V: TRBV27; size: NA; CDR3: CASGPGGANEKLFF; DNA: TGTGCCAGCGGTCCAGGAGGAGCTAATGAAAAACTGTTTTTT
D: TRBD1; J: TRBJ2-3; V: TRBV12-5; size: few; CDR3: CASGLVGTGRADTQYF; DNA: TGTGCTAGTGGTTTGGTCGGGACAGGGAGGGCAGATACGCAGTATTTT
D: TRBD1; J: TRBJ1-4; V: TRBV6-1; size: NA; CDR3: CASNNGQGLDEKLFF; DNA: TGTGCCAGCAATAATGGACAGGGACTGGATGAAAAACTGTTTTTT
D: TRBD2; J: TRBJ2-1; V: TRBV14; size: NA; CDR3: CASSHSGTNNEQFF; DNA: TGTGCCAGCAGCCATAGCGGGACGAACAATGAGCAGTTCTTC
D: TRBD1; J: TRBJ1-5; V: TRBV28; size: many; CDR3: CASSWTGDSNQPQHF; DNA: TGTGCCAGCAGTTGGACAGGGGATAGCAATCAGCCCCAGCATTTT
D: TRBD2; J: TRBJ2-1; V: TRBV19; size: many; CDR3: CASSTSIAGSSYNEQFF; DNA: TGTGCCAGTAGTACAAGTATAGCGGGATCCTCCTACAATGAGCAGTTCTTC
D: NA; J: TRBJ2-4; V: TRBV7-9; size: many; CDR3: CASSFDAKNIQYF; DNA: TGTGCCAGCAGCTTCGACGCCAAAAACATTCAGTACTTC
D: TRBD1; J: TRBJ1-1; V: TRBV7-8; size: many; CDR3: CASSHPDRGTTEAFF; DNA: TGTGCCAGCAGCCATCCAGACAGGGGAACGACTGAAGCTTTCTTT
D: NA; J: TRBJ2-7; V: TRBV20-1; size: many; CDR3: CSARTGITYEQYF; DNA: TGCAGTGCTAGGACAGGAATCACCTACGAGCAGTACTTC
D: NA; J: TRBJ2-5; V: TRBV20-1; size: NA; CDR3: CSARARQALRETQYF; DNA: TGCAGTGCTAGAGCCCGGCAGGCCTTGAGAGAGACCCAGTACTTC
D: NA; J: TRBJ1-2; V: TRBV6-1; size: few; CDR3: CASSYPTGFYGYTF; DNA: TGTGCCAGCAGTTACCCCACAGGCTTCTATGGCTACACCTTC
D: NA; J: TRBJ1-6; V: TRBV7-9; size: few; CDR3: CASSLVSGASSSPLHF; DNA: TGTGCCAGCAGCTTAGTCAGCGGAGCCTCGAGTTCACCCCTCCACTTT
D: NA; J: TRBJ2-3; V: TRBV19; size: NA; CDR3: CASSTGAGTDAQYF; DNA: TGTGCCAGTAGTACGGGAGCCGGCACAGATGCGCAGTATTTT
D: TRBD2; J: TRBJ2-1; V: TRBV2; size: NA; CDR3: CASRIWTSGNYNEQFF; DNA: TGTGCCAGCAGGATATGGACTAGCGGGAACTACAATGAGCAGTTCTTC
D: NA; J: TRBJ1-1; V: TRBV28; size: many; CDR3: CASSPPGRAGTEAFF; DNA: TGTGCCAGCAGTCCACCCGGTAGGGCGGGCACTGAAGCTTTCTTT
D: TRBD2; J: TRBJ2-7; V: TRBV30; size: few; CDR3: CAWRITGTSSYEQYF; DNA: TGTGCCTGGAGAATTACCGGGACTAGCTCCTACGAGCAGTACTTC
D: TRBD1; J: TRBJ1-6; V: TRBV12-3/TRBV12-4; size: many; CDR3: CASSPGTGMNSPLHF; DNA: TGTGCCAGCAGTCCCGGGACAGGGATGAATTCACCCCTCCACTTT
D: NA; J: TRBJ1-3; V: TRBV19; size: NA; CDR3: CASKRVSGSGNTIYF; DNA: TGTGCCAGTAAACGGGTTTCCGGATCTGGAAACACCATATATTTT
D: NA; J: TRBJ2-3; V: TRBV24-1; size: many; CDR3: CATSQAGSDTQYF; DNA: TGTGCCACCAGTCAGGCGGGATCAGATACGCAGTATTTT
D: TRBD1; J: TRBJ2-7; V: TRBV7-2; size: many; CDR3: CASSLGSGGSYEQYF; DNA: TGTGCCAGCAGCTTAGGGTCAGGGGGCTCCTACGAGCAGTACTTC
D: TRBD2; J: TRBJ2-1; V: TRBV19; size: once; CDR3: CASSGLAGVKREQFF; DNA: TGTGCCAGTAGTGGGCTAGCGGGAGTAAAGCGTGAGCAGTTCTTC
D: NA; J: TRBJ2-2; V: TRBV2; size: many; CDR3: CASSKRTVGGELFF; DNA: TGTGCCAGCAGTAAACGGACAGTTGGCGGGGAGCTGTTTTTT
D: NA; J: TRBJ1-5; V: TRBV30; size: NA; CDR3: CAWTPGHTNQPQHF; DNA: TGTGCCTGGACTCCGGGACACACCAATCAGCCCCAGCATTTT
D: NA; J: TRBJ1-1; V: TRBV18; size: many; CDR3: CASLLRRTYDTEAFF; DNA: TGTGCCAGCTTATTGAGAAGGACGTACGACACTGAAGCTTTCTTT
D: NA; J: TRBJ1-6; V: TRBV2; size: few; CDR3: CASSEGAGPTAGNSPLHF; DNA: TGTGCCAGCAGTGAAGGGGCAGGGCCTACCGCGGGAAATTCACCCCTCCACTTT
D: NA; J: TRBJ1-1; V: TRBV2; size: few; CDR3: CASSINEVGGTAFF; DNA: TGTGCCAGCAGCATAAACGAGGTGGGGGGAACAGCTTTCTTT
D: NA; J: TRBJ2-5; V: TRBV30; size: many; CDR3: CACLDSMVQYF; DNA: TGTGCCTGCCTCGACAGTATGGTTCAGTACTTC
D: NA; J: TRBJ2-5; V: TRBV5-5; size: many; CDR3: CASSLAQSVVSRDQYF; DNA: TGTGCCAGCAGCTTGGCGCAGTCGGTAGTTTCTAGGGACCAGTACTTC
D: TRBD1; J: TRBJ2-7; V: TRBV6-1; size: NA; CDR3: CASCPGQGHSGEQYF; DNA: TGTGCCAGCTGCCCGGGACAGGGGCACTCAGGGGAGCAGTACTTC
D: NA; J: TRBJ2-2; V: TRBV15; size: NA; CDR3: CATSTYTQNTGELFF; DNA: TGTGCCACCAGCACCTACACCCAGAACACCGGGGAGCTGTTTTTT
D: TRBD1; J: TRBJ1-5; V: TRBV2; size: few; CDR3: CASSEAGTGDNQPQHF; DNA: TGTGCCAGCAGTGAAGCTGGTACAGGGGACAATCAGCCCCAGCATTTT
D: NA; J: TRBJ1-1; V: TRBV2; size: many; CDR3: CASSDLGTAAAFF; DNA: TGTGCCAGCAGTGACCTAGGGACCGCGGCAGCTTTCTTT
D: TRBD2; J: TRBJ2-1; V: TRBV9; size: NA; CDR3: CASSVPVGGGSTNEQFF; DNA: TGTGCCAGCAGCGTACCCGTGGGGGGAGGGTCCACGAATGAGCAGTTCTTC
D: NA; J: TRBJ2-7; V: TRBV10-2; size: NA; CDR3: CASSRDERYEQYF; DNA: TGCGCCAGCAGCCGGGACGAGCGCTACGAGCAGTACTTC
D: NA; J: TRBJ2-7; V: TRBV2; size: few; CDR3: CASSLSRQNSYEQYF; DNA: TGTGCCAGCAGCTTATCGAGACAGAACTCCTACGAGCAGTACTTC
D: NA; J: TRBJ2-1; V: TRBV19; size: NA; CDR3: CASSLGGDFNEQFF; DNA: TGTGCCAGTAGTTTGGGGGGAGATTTCAATGAGCAGTTCTTC
D: NA; J: TRBJ2-1; V: TRBV3-1; size: many; CDR3: CASSLAREQFF; DNA: TGTGCCAGCAGCCTGGCTAGGGAGCAGTTCTTC
D: NA; J: TRBJ2-5; V: TRBV12-3/TRBV12-4; size: many; CDR3: CASSLLGLQKETQYF; DNA: TGTGCCAGCAGTTTATTGGGACTCCAAAAGGAGACCCAGTACTTC
D: TRBD1; J: TRBJ1-1; V: TRBV18; size: NA; CDR3: CASSPSAGGITEAFF; DNA: TGTGCCAGCTCACCATCGGCAGGGGGTATCACTGAAGCTTTCTTT
D: TRBD2; J: TRBJ2-1; V: TRBV4-1; size: NA; CDR3: CASSHGASGGNEQFF; DNA: TGCGCCAGCAGCCACGGGGCTAGCGGGGGGAATGAGCAGTTCTTC
D: NA; J: TRBJ1-2; V: TRBV6-2/TRBV6-3; size: few; CDR3: CAMSDFQYGYTF; DNA: TGTGCCATGTCGGACTTTCAATATGGCTACACCTTC
D: TRBD2; J: TRBJ2-3; V: TRBV7-9; size: many; CDR3: CASSLARGITDTQYF; DNA: TGTGCCAGCAGCTTAGCGCGGGGGATCACAGATACGCAGTATTTT
D: TRBD1; J: TRBJ2-7; V: TRBV5-4; size: few; CDR3: CASRNTGDYEQYF; DNA: TGTGCCAGCAGGAATACAGGGGATTACGAGCAGTACTTC